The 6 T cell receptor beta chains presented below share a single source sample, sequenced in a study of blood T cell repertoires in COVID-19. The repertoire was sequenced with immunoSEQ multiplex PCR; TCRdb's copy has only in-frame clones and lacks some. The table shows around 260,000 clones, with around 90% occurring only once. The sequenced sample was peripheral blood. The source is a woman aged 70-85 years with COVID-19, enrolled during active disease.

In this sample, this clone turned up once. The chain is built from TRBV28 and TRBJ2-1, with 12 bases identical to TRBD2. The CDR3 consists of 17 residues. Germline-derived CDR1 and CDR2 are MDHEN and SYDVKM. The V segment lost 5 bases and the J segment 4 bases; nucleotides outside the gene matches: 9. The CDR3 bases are TGTGCCAGCAGTAGGACTAGCGGGGACAGCTCATACAATGAGCAGTTCTTC. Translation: CASSRTSGDSSYNEQFF.

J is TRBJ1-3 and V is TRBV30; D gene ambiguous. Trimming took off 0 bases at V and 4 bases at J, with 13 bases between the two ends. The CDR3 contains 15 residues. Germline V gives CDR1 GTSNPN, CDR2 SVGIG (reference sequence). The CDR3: CAWSVWSSKGNTIYF. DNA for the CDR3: TGTGCCTGGAGTGTGTGGAGCTCGAAGGGAAACACCATATATTTT.

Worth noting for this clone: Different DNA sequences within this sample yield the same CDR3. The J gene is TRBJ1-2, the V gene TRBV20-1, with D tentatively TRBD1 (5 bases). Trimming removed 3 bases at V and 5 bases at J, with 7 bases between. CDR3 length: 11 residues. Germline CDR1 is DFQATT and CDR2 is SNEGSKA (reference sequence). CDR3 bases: TGCAGTGCTAGGGGGGGATATGGCTACACCTTC. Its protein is CSARGGYGYTF.

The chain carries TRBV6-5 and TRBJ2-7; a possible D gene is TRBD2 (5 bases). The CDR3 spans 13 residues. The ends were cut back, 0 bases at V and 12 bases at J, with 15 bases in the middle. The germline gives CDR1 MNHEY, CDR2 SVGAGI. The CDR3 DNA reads TGTGCCAGCAGTTACTCGAATCTTGGAGGCCGGTACTTC. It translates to CASSYSNLGGRYF.

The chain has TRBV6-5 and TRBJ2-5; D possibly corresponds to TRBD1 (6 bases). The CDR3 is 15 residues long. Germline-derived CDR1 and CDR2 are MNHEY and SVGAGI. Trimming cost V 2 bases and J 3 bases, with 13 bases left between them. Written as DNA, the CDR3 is TGTGCCAGCAGTTACGGGGGCTCGGGAAAAGAGACCCAGTACTTC. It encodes CASSYGGSGKETQYF.

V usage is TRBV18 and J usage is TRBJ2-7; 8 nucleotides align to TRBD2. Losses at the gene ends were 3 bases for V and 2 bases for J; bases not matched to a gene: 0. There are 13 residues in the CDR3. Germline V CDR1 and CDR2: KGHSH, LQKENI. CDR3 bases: TGTGCCAGCTCACCGGGACTAGCCTACGAGCAGTACTTC. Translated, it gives CASSPGLAYEQYF.